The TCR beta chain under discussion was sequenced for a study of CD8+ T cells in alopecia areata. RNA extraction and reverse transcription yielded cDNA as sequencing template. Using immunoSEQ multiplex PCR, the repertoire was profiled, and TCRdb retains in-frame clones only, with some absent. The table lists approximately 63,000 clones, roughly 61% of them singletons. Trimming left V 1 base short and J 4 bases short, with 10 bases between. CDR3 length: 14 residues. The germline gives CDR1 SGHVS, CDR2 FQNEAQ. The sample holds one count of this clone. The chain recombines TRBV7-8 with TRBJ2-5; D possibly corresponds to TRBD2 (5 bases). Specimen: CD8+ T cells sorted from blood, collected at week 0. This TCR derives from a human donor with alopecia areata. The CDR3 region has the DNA TGTGCCAGCAGCTTAGGGACTGCCAGAGAGACCCAGTACTTC. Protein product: CASSLGTARETQYF.